Each of the 23 T cell receptor beta chains below was sequenced from the same sample in a study of blood T cell repertoires in COVID-19. Sequencing was performed with immunoSEQ multiplex PCR; in TCRdb, only in-frame clones are kept and a portion is missing. This sample has over 90,000 clones, with approximately 84% found just once. Sequencing was performed on peripheral blood. All receptors come from a man aged 35 to 55 with active or convalescent COVID-19.

The chain joins TRBV9 to TRBJ1-2; D gene unclear. The length of the CDR3 is 11 residues. Trimming stripped 0 bases from V and 8 bases from J, with 5 bases between. CDR1 and CDR2 from the germline V gene are SGDLS and YYNGEE. CDR3 protein: CASSVGSGYTF. CDR3 bases: TGTGCCAGCAGCGTAGGTTCGGGCTACACCTTC.

J is TRBJ2-1 and V is TRBV30; D unclear. Looked up from germline, CDR1 is GTSNPN and CDR2 is SVGIG (reference sequence). Trimming removed 2 bases at V and 2 bases at J, with 7 bases between. This CDR3 region has 13 residues. DNA for the CDR3: TGTGCCTGGAGTAGTCAGGCCTACAATGAGCAGTTCTTC. Translating it yields CAWSSQAYNEQFF.

This chain connects TRBV5-1 to TRBJ2-3, with D perhaps TRBD2 (5 bases). Trimming cost V 4 bases and J 1 base, with 13 bases left between them. Germline lookup yields CDR1 SGHRS and CDR2 YFSETQ. The CDR3 covers 15 residues. CDR3 sequence: CASSQEAQRTDTQYF. The CDR3 nucleotides read TGCGCCAGCAGCCAGGAGGCACAGCGCACAGATACGCAGTATTTT.

The chain recombines TRBV4-1 with TRBJ2-3, with D possibly matching TRBD1 (6 bases). The CDR3 contains 17 residues. The ends were cut back, 3 bases at V and 3 bases at J, with 19 bases in the middle. Per the germline V gene, CDR1 is MGHRA and CDR2 is YSYEKL. The DNA of the CDR3 is TGCGCCAGCAGCCATCCACAGGGAAAGGACCTTACAGATACGCAGTATTTT. Translating gives CASSHPQGKDLTDTQYF.

The V gene is TRBV3-1 (or the pseudogene TRBV3-2), the J gene TRBJ1-2, with D tentatively TRBD1 (6 bases). This CDR3 is 13 amino acids long. Germline V gene lookup returns CDR1 LGHDT and CDR2 YNNKEL (reference sequence). The V end was cut by 4 bases, the J end by 3 bases, with 9 bases between. The CDR3 region has the DNA TGTGCCAGCAGCCCCAGGGGCTACTATGGCTACACCTTC. Amino acids: CASSPRGYYGYTF.

This clone was seen a handful of times. This sequence joins TRBV5-6 and TRBJ2-5, with 12 bases fitting TRBD1. V was pared by 2 bases and J by 6 bases, with 8 bases of the junction left unmatched. CDR3 length: 16 residues. The germline V gene encodes CDR1 SGHDT and CDR2 YYEEEE. The CDR3 DNA reads TGTGCCAGCAGCTTTGGCGGGACAGGGGGCGGAAAGACCCAGTACTTC. This gives the protein CASSFGGTGGGKTQYF.

V and J are TRBV19 and TRBJ1-6; 8 bases fit TRBD1. The germline CDR1 and CDR2 sequences are LNHDA and SQIVND (reference sequence). This CDR3 has 15 amino acids. J gave up 0 bases and V 8 bases, and 3 bases lay outside the gene matches. The CDR3 nucleotides are TGTGCCAGTTGGGACAGGAGCTCCTATAATTCACCCCTCCACTTT. Translation gives CASWDRSSYNSPLHF.

The chain employs TRBV5-1 and TRBJ2-2; TRBD1 matches 10 bases. J was trimmed by 4 bases and V by 1 base; bases with no gene match: 4. The CDR3 totals 16 residues. Germline V gene lookup returns CDR1 SGHRS and CDR2 YFSETQ. The CDR3 DNA is TGCGCCAGCAGCTTGAGGAGGACAGGGGGCACCGGGGAGCTGTTTTTT. Its translation is CASSLRRTGGTGELFF.

This rearrangement joins TRBV6-6 to TRBJ1-2, with 7 bases that match TRBD1. Germline V CDR1 and CDR2: MNHNY, SVGAGI (reference sequence). With 5 bases clipped from V and 4 bases from J, the junction kept 10 bases outside the gene matches. The CDR3 sequence is 15 residues long. CDR3: CASSMAPGQSYGYTF. The CDR3 DNA reads as TGTGCCAGCAGTATGGCTCCGGGACAGAGCTATGGCTACACCTTC.

This chain connects TRBV9 to TRBJ2-3; no clear D. CDR3 length: 16 residues. V was shortened by 4 bases and J by 0 bases, with 15 bases between the two germline ends. CDR1 and CDR2 (germline): SGDLS, YYNGEE. The CDR3 DNA reads TGTGCCAGCAGCCTCGGAGCCCAGCTTAGCACAGATACGCAGTATTTT. As protein: CASSLGAQLSTDTQYF.

This clone came up once. CDR3 bases: TGTGCCAGCTCACCAATACAGGGGAGAGACACTGAAGCTTTCTTT. Translation gives CASSPIQGRDTEAFF. V gene TRBV18 combines with J gene TRBJ1-1; 7 bases map to TRBD1. The CDR3 spans 15 residues. CDR1 KGHSH and CDR2 LQKENI come from the germline V gene. J was trimmed by 3 bases and V by 2 bases; bases with no gene match: 6.

This sequence joins TRBV27 and TRBJ1-6; D gene unclear. Germline CDR1 MNHEY, CDR2 SMNVEV (reference sequence). Trimming took 6 bases from V and 1 from J, leaving 10 bases between them. The CDR3 length is 15 residues. The chain's CDR3 is CASRATTSYNSPLHF. The CDR3 region has the DNA TGTGCCAGCAGGGCGACTACGTCCTATAATTCACCCCTCCACTTT.

V is TRBV14 and J is TRBJ2-7; D not certain. V was pared by 3 bases and J by 7 bases, with 7 bases between. Germline values: CDR1 SGHDN, CDR2 FVKESK. CDR3 length: 11 amino acids. DNA for the CDR3: TGTGCCAGCAGCCACCTCGGGGAGCAGTACTTC. Translated: CASSHLGEQYF.

In this sample, this clone turned up a few times. J is TRBJ1-1 and V is TRBV10-3; a possible D gene is TRBD1 (6 bases). There are 13 residues in the CDR3. Per germline, CDR1 ENHRY and CDR2 SYGVKD. Trimming took 6 bases from V and 1 from J, leaving 9 bases between them. DNA for the CDR3: TGTGCCATCAGAGCAGGGGAGAACACTGAAGCTTTCTTT. It translates to CAIRAGENTEAFF.

This clone was seen just once. The J gene is TRBJ1-2, the V gene TRBV7-2, with D possibly matching TRBD1 (6 bases). Germline-derived CDR1 and CDR2 are SGHTA and FQGNSA. V was trimmed by 1 base and J by 4 bases, leaving 13 bases between them. This CDR3 is built from 15 residues. CDR3 sequence reads: CASSLESGVGYGYTF. In DNA, the CDR3 is TGTGCCAGCAGCTTAGAGTCAGGGGTTGGCTATGGCTACACCTTC.

This sequence joins TRBV6-2 or TRBV6-3 and TRBJ2-5; D is undetermined. The CDR3 spans 12 residues. Trimming stripped 5 bases from V and 5 bases from J, with 9 bases between. The germline CDR1 and CDR2 sequences are MNHEY and SVGEGT. CDR3 amino acids: CASSAIGETQYF. The CDR3 nucleotides are TGTGCCAGCAGTGCCATCGGGGAGACCCAGTACTTC.

This clone occurred once. CDR3 nucleotide sequence: TGTGCCAGCAGTCAGGACAGGGCTGAAGCTTTCTTT. As protein: CASSQDRAEAFF. The V and J genes are TRBV12-3 or TRBV12-4 and TRBJ1-1, with 8 bases matching TRBD1. V was clipped by 5 bases and J by 6 bases; unmatched bases: 2. The CDR3 sequence is 12 residues long.

V is TRBV18 and J is TRBJ1-1; D is perhaps TRBD1 (5 bases). Trimming took 6 bases from V and 3 from J, leaving 11 bases between them. This CDR3 is built from 13 residues. Per the germline V gene, CDR1 is KGHSH and CDR2 is LQKENI. This chain's CDR3 is CASSSQGDTEAFF. The DNA for the CDR3 is TGTGCCAGCTCTTCTCAGGGTGACACTGAAGCTTTCTTT.

CDR3 region: CASSPGQGTNTEAFF. The CDR3 nucleotides read TGTGCCAGCTCACCGGGACAGGGGACGAACACTGAAGCTTTCTTT. The genes are TRBV18 and TRBJ1-1; 10 bases fit TRBD1. The CDR3 has 15 amino acids. V lost 3 bases to trimming and J lost 1 base; unmatched junction nucleotides: 2. In germline, CDR1 is KGHSH, CDR2 LQKENI.

The chain carries TRBV10-2 and TRBJ2-6, with D unclear. Germline V CDR1 and CDR2: WSHSY, SAAADI. The CDR3 consists of 16 residues. Trimming took 0 bases from V and 2 from J, leaving 8 bases between them. The CDR3 bases are TGCGCCAGCAGTGAGTCGATCAGTCCTGGGGCCAACGTCCTGACTTTC. Translating it yields CASSESISPGANVLTF.

This chain links TRBV7-9 with TRBJ1-3; D call uncertain. The CDR3 extends over 13 amino acids. The germline V gene has CDR1 SEHNR and CDR2 FQNEAQ (reference sequence). Trimming took 8 bases from V and 0 from J, leaving 8 bases between them. This CDR3 reads CASARDSGNTIYF. The CDR3 nucleotides are TGTGCCAGCGCCCGGGACTCTGGAAACACCATATATTTT. The variable domain in full, completed from reference TRBV7-9 and TRBJ1-3, reads DTGVSQNPRHKITKRGQNVTFRCDPISEHNRLYWYRQTLGQGPEFLTYFQNEAQLEKSRLLSDRFSAERPKGSFSTLEIQRTEQGDSAMYLCASARDSGNTIYFGEGSWLTVV.

Here the CDR3 DNA reads TGTGCCAGCAGCCGAGGGTATCGAGAGACCCAGTACTTC. This gives the protein CASSRGYRETQYF. The rearrangement uses TRBV11-2 and TRBJ2-5, with D maybe TRBD2 (5 bases). Trimming cost V 5 bases and J 4 bases, with 11 bases left between them. This CDR3 has 13 amino acids. Germline V CDR1 and CDR2: SGHAT, FQNNGV.

J is TRBJ1-1 and V is TRBV3-1 (or the pseudogene TRBV3-2), with D perhaps matching TRBD1 (5 bases). The CDR3 is 14 residues long. V was cut by 4 bases and J by 2 bases, with 11 bases left in between. The germline CDR1 and CDR2 sequences are LGHDT and YNNKEL (reference sequence). This chain's CDR3 is CASSLRTSNTEAFF. Written as DNA, the CDR3 is TGTGCCAGCAGCCTCCGGACATCCAACACTGAAGCTTTCTTT.